This TCR beta chain was retrieved from a study of cytomegalovirus exposure and HLA in healthy donors. At the level of the study: Genetic ancestry analysis placed approximately 80% of the 398 donors that were genotyped in the Caucasian-associated cluster. Study results and limitations: When a later analysis was performed, an Asian-associated ancestry cluster reportedly had fewer N-insertions than the approximately 690-donor mean. The study labeled 150 to 200 TCR beta chains cytomegalovirus-associated.

All donors participated as healthy donors of bone marrow. In the case of this clone: Its target is not known.

The PCR was carried out with 60 Vbeta primers and 13 Jbeta primers. Data came from immunoSEQ multiplex PCR; TCRdb stores just in-frame clones and leaves some out. Seen here are under 150,000 clones, 74% observed once, and the top ten hold 4.2%. CDR1 and CDR2 (germline): SEHNR, FQNEAQ (reference sequence). CDR3 length: 15 amino acids. The chain combines TRBV7-9 with TRBJ2-5; 7 nucleotides match TRBD2. The J call may not be correct, given that the DNA end is closer to TRBJ2-7. Sample: PBMCs. The TCR was taken from a woman between 40 and 50 years old in good health and CMV-seropositive. In DNA form, the CDR3 reads TGTGCCAGCAGCTTAACACGGGAGGTAACCTACGAGCAGTACTTC. This translates into CASSLTREVTYEQYF.